Given below is one T cell receptor (beta chain) in context. This entry is derived from a study of type 1 regulatory T cells. Overall study: T-allo10 is an in vitro-generated, Tr1-enriched CD4 T cell product specific for alloantigen.

In TCRdb, the reads were re-called with MiXCR into one record per CDR3 protein. The table has 80,000 to 100,000 distinct CDR3 sequences, roughly a third seen once; the top ten hold about 2%. The CDR3 covers 17 residues. V gave up 0 bases and J gave up 0 bases; unmatched junction bases: 9. The germline V gene encodes CDR1 DFQATT and CDR2 SNEGSKA (reference sequence). The chain recombines TRBV20-1 with TRBJ2-7; 9 nucleotides match TRBD2. The sequenced sample was CD4+ T cells, either the whole sample or a sorted fraction (not recorded which). This TCR was recovered from a human donor in good health. The CDR3 spells CSARDSGNSGGSYEQYF. CDR3 nucleotide sequence: TGCAGTGCTAGAGATTCGGGTAATAGCGGGGGCTCCTACGAGCAGTACTTC.